This T cell receptor beta chain was sequenced in a study of blood T cell repertoires in COVID-19. Looking at the study overall: Donors in the United States, Italy and Spain gave samples during acute or convalescent COVID-19. Sources were T cells, B-cell-depleted T cells, or PBMCs; the material itself was cDNA or gDNA.

The method was immunoSEQ multiplex PCR; TCRdb's version includes in-frame clones alone and lacks a portion of them. The sample consists of about 150,000 clones, approximately 83% of them appearing once. The study drew participants aged about 18 to 89 years from some 24 US areas. Donors in Cohort 3 who had recovered were those with two negative PCRs, healthcare professional clearance, or resolution of their symptoms. The CDR3 extends over 13 amino acids. The germline V gene has CDR1 WNHNN and CDR2 SYGVQD (reference sequence). Trimming cost V 0 bases and J 13 bases; bases outside gene matches: 5. The chain carries TRBV10-1 and TRBJ2-1, with TRBD1 identical over 8 bases. This receptor was taken from a man aged 45-65 years who had recovered from COVID-19. Sequencing input: PBMCs or T cells enriched from blood (not recorded which). This CDR3 is CASSESGRGHQFF. CDR3 bases: TGCGCCAGCAGTGAGTCCGGCAGGGGGCATCAGTTCTTC.